This T cell receptor beta chain was observed in a study of T cell repertoires in cytomegalovirus infection. Study-level background: It can be stated that public TCR beta signatures indicated CMV infection as well as a matching HLA type. Study outcomes and limitations: HLA-C-restricted CMV-specific TCR beta clonotypes were dominant in the ex vivo response. Based on cumulative public TCR beta family frequency, carriers of CMV plus the relevant HLA were identified.

The V and J ends lost 2 bases and 7 bases respectively, with 12 bases between them. Germline values: CDR1 LNHDA, CDR2 SQIVND (reference sequence). There are 13 residues in the CDR3. MiXCR was run by TCRdb on the reads, yielding one entry per CDR3 protein. The top ten clones hold approximately 2.9% of a sample with 150,000 to 200,000 distinct CDR3 sequences, 15% to 20% of them seen once. This clonotype occurred a few times. Antigen specificity is unknown. The chain links TRBV19 to TRBJ2-7; TRBD2 is a possible D gene (6 bases). The sequence was collected from a human donor in good health (CMV status not recorded). Some clones in this sample may be carry-over from other donors' samples. Specimen: PBMCs. The CDR3 region is CASSIPPGSEQYF. The CDR3 DNA is TGTGCCAGTAGTATACCCCCCGGGAGTGAGCAGTACTTC.